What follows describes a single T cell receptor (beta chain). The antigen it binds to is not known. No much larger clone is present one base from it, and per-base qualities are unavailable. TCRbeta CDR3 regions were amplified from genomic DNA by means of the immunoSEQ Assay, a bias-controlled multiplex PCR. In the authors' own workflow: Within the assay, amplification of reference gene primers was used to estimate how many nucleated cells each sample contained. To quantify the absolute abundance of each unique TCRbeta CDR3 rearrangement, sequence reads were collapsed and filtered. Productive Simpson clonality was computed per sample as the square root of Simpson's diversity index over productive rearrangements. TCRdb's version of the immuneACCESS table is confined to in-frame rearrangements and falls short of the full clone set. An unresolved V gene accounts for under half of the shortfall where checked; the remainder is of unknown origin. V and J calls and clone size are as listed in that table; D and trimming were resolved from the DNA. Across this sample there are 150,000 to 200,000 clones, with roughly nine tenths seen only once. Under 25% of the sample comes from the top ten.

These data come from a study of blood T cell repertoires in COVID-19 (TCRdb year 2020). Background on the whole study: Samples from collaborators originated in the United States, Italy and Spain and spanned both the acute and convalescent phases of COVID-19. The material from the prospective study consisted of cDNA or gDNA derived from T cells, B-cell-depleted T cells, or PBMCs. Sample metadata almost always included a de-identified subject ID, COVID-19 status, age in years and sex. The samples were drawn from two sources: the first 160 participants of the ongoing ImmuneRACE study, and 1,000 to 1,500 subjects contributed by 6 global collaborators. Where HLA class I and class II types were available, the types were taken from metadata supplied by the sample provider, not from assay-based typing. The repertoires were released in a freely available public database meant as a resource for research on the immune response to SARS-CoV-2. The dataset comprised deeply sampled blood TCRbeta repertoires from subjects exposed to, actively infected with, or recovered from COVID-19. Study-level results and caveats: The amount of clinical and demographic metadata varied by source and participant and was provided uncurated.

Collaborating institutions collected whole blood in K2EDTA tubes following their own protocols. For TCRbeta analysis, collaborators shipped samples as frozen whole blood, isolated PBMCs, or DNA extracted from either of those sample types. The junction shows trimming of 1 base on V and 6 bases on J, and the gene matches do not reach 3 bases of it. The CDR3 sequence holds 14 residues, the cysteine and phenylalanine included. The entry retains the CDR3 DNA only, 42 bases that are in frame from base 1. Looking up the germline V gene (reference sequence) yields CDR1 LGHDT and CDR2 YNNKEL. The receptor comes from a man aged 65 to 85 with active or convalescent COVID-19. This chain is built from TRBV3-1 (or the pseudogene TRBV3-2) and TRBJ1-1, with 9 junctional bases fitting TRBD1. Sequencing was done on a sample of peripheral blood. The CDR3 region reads CASSQGDRDAEAFF. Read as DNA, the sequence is TGTGCCAGCAGCCAAGGGGACAGGGACGCTGAAGCTTTCTTT.